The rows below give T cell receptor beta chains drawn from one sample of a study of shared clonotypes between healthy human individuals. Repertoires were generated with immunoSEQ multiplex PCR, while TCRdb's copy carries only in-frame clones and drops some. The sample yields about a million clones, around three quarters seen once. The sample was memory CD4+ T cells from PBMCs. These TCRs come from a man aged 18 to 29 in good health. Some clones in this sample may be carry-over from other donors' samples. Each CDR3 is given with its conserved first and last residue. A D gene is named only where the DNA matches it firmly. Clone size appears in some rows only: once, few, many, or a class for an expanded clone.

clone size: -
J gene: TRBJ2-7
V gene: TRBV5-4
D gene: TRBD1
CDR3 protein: CASSLTVQGHAEQYF
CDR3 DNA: TGTGCCAGCAGCTTGACTGTACAGGGGCATGCCGAGCAGTACTTC

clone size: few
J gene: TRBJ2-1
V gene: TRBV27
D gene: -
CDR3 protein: CASSLPGLHYNEQFF
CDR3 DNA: TGTGCCAGCAGTTTACCGGGCCTGCACTACAATGAGCAGTTCTTC

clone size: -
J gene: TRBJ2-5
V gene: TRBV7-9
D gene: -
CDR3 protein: CASSLLAGVGTQYF
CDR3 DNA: TGTGCCAGCAGCTTACTGGCAGGGGTGGGGACCCAGTACTTC

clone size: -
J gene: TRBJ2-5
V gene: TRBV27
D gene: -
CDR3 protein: CASSFSPEQETQYF
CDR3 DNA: TGTGCCAGCAGTTTTTCCCCCGAACAAGAGACCCAGTACTTC

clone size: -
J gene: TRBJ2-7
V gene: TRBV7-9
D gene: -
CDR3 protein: CASSSGRYEQYF
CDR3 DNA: TGTGCCAGCAGCTCAGGACGGTACGAGCAGTACTTC

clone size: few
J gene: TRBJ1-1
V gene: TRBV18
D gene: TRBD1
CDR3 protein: CASSENTGTGGTEAFF
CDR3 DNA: TGTGCCAGCTCAGAGAATACCGGGACAGGGGGCACTGAAGCTTTCTTT

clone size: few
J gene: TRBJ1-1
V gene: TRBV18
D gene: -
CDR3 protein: CASSPIGGTEAFF
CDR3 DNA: TGTGCCAGCTCCCCAATTGGGGGCACTGAAGCTTTCTTT

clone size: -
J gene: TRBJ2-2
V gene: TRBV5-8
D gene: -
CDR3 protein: CCHQVGRTGELFF
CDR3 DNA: TGTTGCCATCAAGTGGGGAGGACCGGGGAGCTGTTTTTT

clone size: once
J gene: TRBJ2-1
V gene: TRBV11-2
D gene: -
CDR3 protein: CASSLDLTYNEQFF
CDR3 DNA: TGTGCCAGCAGCTTAGATCTAACCTACAATGAGCAGTTCTTC

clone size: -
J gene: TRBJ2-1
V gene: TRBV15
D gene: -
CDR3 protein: CATSRDGGGEQFF
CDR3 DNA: TGTGCCACCAGCAGGGACGGAGGGGGTGAGCAGTTCTTC

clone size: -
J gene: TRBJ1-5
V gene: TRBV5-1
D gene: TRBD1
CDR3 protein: CASSTGQGPNQPQHF
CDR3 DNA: TGCGCCAGCAGCACCGGACAGGGCCCGAATCAGCCCCAGCATTTT

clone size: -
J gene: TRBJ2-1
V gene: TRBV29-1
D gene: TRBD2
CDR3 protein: CSVEPNRLAGIHEQFF
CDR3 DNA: TGCAGCGTTGAACCAAATCGACTAGCGGGAATACATGAGCAGTTCTTC

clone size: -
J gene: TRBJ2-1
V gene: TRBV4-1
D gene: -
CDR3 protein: CASSQRRVNEQFF
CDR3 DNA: TGCGCCAGCAGCCAGCGGAGGGTAAATGAGCAGTTCTTC

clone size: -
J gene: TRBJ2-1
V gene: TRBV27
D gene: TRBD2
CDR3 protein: CASSNPGLANKGTYNEQFF
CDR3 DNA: TGTGCCAGCAGTAATCCGGGACTAGCGAACAAAGGGACCTACAATGAGCAGTTCTTC

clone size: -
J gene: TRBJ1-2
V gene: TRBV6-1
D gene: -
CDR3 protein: CASSEEWSGGYTF
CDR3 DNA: TGTGCCAGCAGTGAAGAATGGTCAGGTGGCTACACCTTC

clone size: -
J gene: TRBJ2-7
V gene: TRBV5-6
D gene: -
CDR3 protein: CASSLRGSYEQYF
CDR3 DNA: TGTGCCAGCAGCCTTAGGGGCTCCTACGAGCAGTACTTC

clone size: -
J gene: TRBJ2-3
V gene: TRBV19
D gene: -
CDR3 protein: CASSIRQKPTDTQYF
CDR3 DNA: TGTGCCAGTAGTATTCGTCAGAAACCCACAGATACGCAGTATTTT

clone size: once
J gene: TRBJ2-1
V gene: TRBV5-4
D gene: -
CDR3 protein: CASSLGGFTRELFF
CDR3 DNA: TGTGCCAGCAGCTTGGGTGGTTTTACAAGGGAGCTATTCTTC

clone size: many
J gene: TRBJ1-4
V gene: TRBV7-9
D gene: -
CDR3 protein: CASSGTRRGEKLFF
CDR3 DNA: TGTGCCAGCAGTGGGACGAGACGTGGGGAAAAACTGTTTTTT

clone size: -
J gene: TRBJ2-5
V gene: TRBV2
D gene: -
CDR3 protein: CASSDLYFQETQYF
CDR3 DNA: TGTGCCAGCAGTGATCTTTATTTCCAAGAGACCCAGTACTTC

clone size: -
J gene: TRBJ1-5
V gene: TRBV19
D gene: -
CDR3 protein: CASMDESRRQPQHF
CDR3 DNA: TGTGCCAGTATGGACGAATCGCGTCGTCAGCCCCAGCATTTT

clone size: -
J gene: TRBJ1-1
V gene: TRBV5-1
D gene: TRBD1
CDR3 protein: CASSWGPGGAEAFF
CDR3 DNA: TGCGCCAGCAGCTGGGGGCCAGGGGGCGCTGAAGCTTTCTTT

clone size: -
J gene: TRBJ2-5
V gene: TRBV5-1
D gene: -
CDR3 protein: CASSPGGPQETQYF
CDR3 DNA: TGCGCCAGCAGCCCCGGAGGACCCCAAGAGACCCAGTACTTC

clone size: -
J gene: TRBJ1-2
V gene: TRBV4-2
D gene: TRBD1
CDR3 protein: CASSGRTGDNYGYTF
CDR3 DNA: TGTGCCAGCAGCGGTCGGACAGGGGATAACTATGGCTACACCTTC

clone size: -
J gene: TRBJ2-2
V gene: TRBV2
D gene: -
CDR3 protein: CASSQFGTGELFF
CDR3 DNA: TGTGCCAGCAGTCAGTTTGGGACCGGGGAGCTGTTTTTT

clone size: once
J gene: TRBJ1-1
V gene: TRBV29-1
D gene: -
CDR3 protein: CSVGWGRGTEAFF
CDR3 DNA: TGCAGCGTTGGCTGGGGGCGCGGGACTGAAGCTTTCTTT

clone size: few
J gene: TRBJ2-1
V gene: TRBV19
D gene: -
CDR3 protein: CASNDLGEKVEQFF
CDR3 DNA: TGTGCCAGTAACGATCTGGGGGAGAAGGTTGAGCAGTTCTTC

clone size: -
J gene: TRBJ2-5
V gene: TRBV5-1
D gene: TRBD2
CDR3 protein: CASSFGVAGQETQYF
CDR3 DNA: TGCGCCAGCAGCTTCGGGGTAGCGGGCCAAGAGACCCAGTACTTC

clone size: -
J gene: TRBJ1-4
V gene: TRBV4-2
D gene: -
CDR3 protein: CASSQDRASEKLFF
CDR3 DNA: TGTGCCAGCAGCCAAGATCGTGCAAGTGAAAAACTGTTTTTT

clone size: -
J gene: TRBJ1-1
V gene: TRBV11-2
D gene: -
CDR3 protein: CASSLDHLNTEAFF
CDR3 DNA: TGTGCCAGCAGCTTAGACCACCTGAACACTGAAGCTTTCTTT

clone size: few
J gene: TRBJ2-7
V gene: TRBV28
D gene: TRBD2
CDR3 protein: CASSSFGLAAYEQYF
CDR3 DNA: TGTGCCAGCAGTTCGTTCGGACTAGCGGCCTACGAGCAGTACTTC

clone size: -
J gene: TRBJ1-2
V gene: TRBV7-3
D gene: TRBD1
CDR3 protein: CASSAGQPLNYGYTF
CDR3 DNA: TGTGCCAGCAGCGCGGGACAGCCCCTTAACTATGGCTACACCTTC

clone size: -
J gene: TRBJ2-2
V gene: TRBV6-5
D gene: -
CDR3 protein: CASSYNDGELFF
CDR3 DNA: TGTGCCAGCAGTTACAACGACGGGGAGCTGTTTTTT

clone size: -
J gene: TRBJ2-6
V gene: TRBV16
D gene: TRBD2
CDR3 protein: CASSQYGGADPSGANVLTF
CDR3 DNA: TGTGCCAGCAGCCAATACGGGGGGGCGGACCCTTCTGGGGCCAACGTCCTGACTTTC

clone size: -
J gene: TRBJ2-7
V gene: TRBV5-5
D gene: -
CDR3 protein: CASSLAGTFSSYEQYF
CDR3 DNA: TGTGCCAGCAGCTTGGCGGGGACATTCTCTTCCTACGAGCAGTACTTC

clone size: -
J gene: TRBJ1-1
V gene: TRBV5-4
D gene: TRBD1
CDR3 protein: CASSSQQGLGTEAFF
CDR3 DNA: TGTGCCAGCAGCTCCCAACAGGGGTTGGGCACTGAAGCTTTCTTT

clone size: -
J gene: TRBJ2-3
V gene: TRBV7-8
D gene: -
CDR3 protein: CASSLGLYTQYF
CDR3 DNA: TGTGCCAGCAGCCTCGGACTATATACGCAGTATTTT

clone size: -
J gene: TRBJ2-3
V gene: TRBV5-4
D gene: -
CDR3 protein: CASSLLAGGTDTQYF
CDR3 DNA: TGTGCCAGCAGCTTGCTGGCGGGTGGAACAGATACGCAGTATTTT

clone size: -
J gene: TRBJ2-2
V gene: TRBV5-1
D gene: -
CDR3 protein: CASSLSTSNTGELFF
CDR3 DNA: TGCGCCAGCAGCTTGAGTACCTCCAACACCGGGGAGCTGTTTTTT

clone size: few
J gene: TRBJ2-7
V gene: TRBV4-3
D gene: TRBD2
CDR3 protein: CASSQDWGLAGGRQYF
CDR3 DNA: TGCGCCAGCAGCCAAGATTGGGGACTAGCGGGAGGAAGGCAGTACTTC

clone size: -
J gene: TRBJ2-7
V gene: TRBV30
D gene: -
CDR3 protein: CAWTHGGQTGGYEQYF
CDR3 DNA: TGTGCCTGGACCCACGGGGGGCAGACAGGTGGCTACGAGCAGTACTTC

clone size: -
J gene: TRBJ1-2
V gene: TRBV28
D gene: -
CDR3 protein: CASSFQRYYGYTF
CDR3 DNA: TGTGCCAGCAGTTTCCAGCGGTACTATGGCTACACCTTC

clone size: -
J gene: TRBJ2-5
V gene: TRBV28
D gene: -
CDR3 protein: CASSVLQGLETQYF
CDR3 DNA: TGTGCCAGCAGTGTTCTTCAGGGGCTAGAGACCCAGTACTTC

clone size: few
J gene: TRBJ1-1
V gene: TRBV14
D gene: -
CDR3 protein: CASSYNRGTEAFF
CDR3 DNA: TGTGCCAGCAGCTATAACCGAGGCACTGAAGCTTTCTTT

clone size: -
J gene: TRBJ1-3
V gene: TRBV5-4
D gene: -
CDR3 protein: CASSSWQGNTIYF
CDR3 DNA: TGTGCCAGCAGCTCCTGGCAAGGAAACACCATATATTTT

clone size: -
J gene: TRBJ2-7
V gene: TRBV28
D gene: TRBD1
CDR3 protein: CASSPRTGSSYEQYF
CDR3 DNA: TGTGCCAGCAGTCCCAGGACAGGCAGCTCCTACGAGCAGTACTTC

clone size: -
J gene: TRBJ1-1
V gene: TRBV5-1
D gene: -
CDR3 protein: CASSRDSQNTEAFF
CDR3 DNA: TGCGCCAGCAGTCGGGACTCCCAGAACACTGAAGCTTTCTTT

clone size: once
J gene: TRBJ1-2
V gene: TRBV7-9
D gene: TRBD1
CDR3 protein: CASSLAAGGGYGYTF
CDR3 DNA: TGTGCCAGCAGCTTAGCGGCAGGGGGAGGCTATGGCTACACCTTC

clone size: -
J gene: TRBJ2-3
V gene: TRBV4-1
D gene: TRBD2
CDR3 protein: CASRKGRGGSTDTQYF
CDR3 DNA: TGCGCCAGCCGTAAGGGGCGGGGGGGGTCCACAGATACGCAGTATTTT

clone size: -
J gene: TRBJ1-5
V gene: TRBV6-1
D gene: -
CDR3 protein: CASSWGPPGEPQHF
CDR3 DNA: TGTGCCAGCAGTTGGGGCCCACCAGGCGAGCCCCAGCATTTT

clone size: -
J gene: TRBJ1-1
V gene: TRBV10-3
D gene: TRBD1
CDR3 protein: CAIRTGMNTEAFF
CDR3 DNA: TGTGCCATCCGGACAGGGATGAACACTGAAGCTTTCTTT